This T cell receptor beta chain emerged from a study of cytomegalovirus exposure and HLA in healthy donors. A note on this clone: Its target is not known.

This CDR3 is 13 amino acids long. J gave up 7 bases and V 10 bases, and 10 bases lay outside the gene matches. Germline V lookup: CDR1 MNHNY, CDR2 SVGAGI (reference sequence). Regarding the study as a whole: As confirmed in vitro, a few CMV-associated chains were specific for CMV antigens. CMV serostatus was the sole immune exposure information available.

The PCR used 60 Vbeta and 13 Jbeta primers. Only in-frame clones appear in the TCRdb table, and some are missing; sequencing was by immunoSEQ multiplex PCR. The profile shows approximately 210,000 clones, roughly four fifths of them singletons. The TCR originated in a young woman in good health and CMV-seropositive. V and J are TRBV6-6 and TRBJ1-3; 7 nucleotides agree with TRBD1. The sample consisted of PBMCs. The CDR3 DNA follows: TGTGCCATCCGGGGACAGACTAAGAACACCATATATTTT. Encoded protein: CAIRGQTKNTIYF.